The 12 T cell receptor beta chains below were found in one sample sequenced in a study of shared clonotypes between healthy human individuals. The repertoire was sequenced with immunoSEQ multiplex PCR; TCRdb's copy has only in-frame clones and lacks some. The table lists fewer than 850,000 clones, about two thirds of them singletons. Sequencing used memory CD4+ T cells sorted from blood. Subset given: CD45RA-negative fraction. These receptors were collected from a young woman in good health.

This clone has a single count. The V and J genes are TRBV19 and TRBJ2-3; 9 nucleotides line up with TRBD2. The ends lost 4 bases at V and 4 bases at J; junction bases unmatched: 6. CDR1 is LNHDA, CDR2 SQIVND, per germline (reference sequence). The length of the CDR3 is 15 residues. In nucleotides, the CDR3 is TGTGCCAGTAGTAAGGGGAGCGGGAGGTCAGATACGCAGTATTTT. As protein: CASSKGSGRSDTQYF.

The genes are TRBV6-1 and TRBJ2-7; 8 bases are a match to TRBD1. The CDR3 extends over 14 amino acids. Trimming cost V 9 bases and J 1 base; bases outside gene matches: 8. Germline V gene data show CDR1 as MNHNS and CDR2 as SASEGT. The CDR3 region has the DNA TGTGCCAGTCAGTCCGGACAGGGTTCCTACGAGCAGTACTTC. Its protein is CASQSGQGSYEQYF.

The rearrangement joins TRBV7-9 to TRBJ2-1, with 10 nucleotides matching TRBD2. The junction had 1 base not matched to a gene; V was cut back by 1 base and J by 4 bases. Germline V gene lookup returns CDR1 SEHNR and CDR2 FQNEAQ (reference sequence). This CDR3 contains 15 residues. DNA of the CDR3: TGTGCCAGCAGCTTAGGGACTAGCGGTTACAATGAGCAGTTCTTC. It yields the protein CASSLGTSGYNEQFF.

V is TRBV4-1 and J is TRBJ2-5; D is perhaps TRBD2 (6 bases). From germline, CDR1 is MGHRA and CDR2 YSYEKL. The CDR3 is 17 amino acids. V gave up 3 bases and J gave up 1 base, with 18 bases separating them. CDR3: CASSHHNPAGIQETQYF. The CDR3 DNA reads as TGCGCCAGCAGCCATCACAACCCCGCGGGAATCCAAGAGACCCAGTACTTC.

The chain recombines TRBV28 with TRBJ2-6, with a possible D match to TRBD1 (5 bases). V lost 5 bases and J 0 bases, leaving 17 bases between the germline ends. Per the germline V gene, CDR1 is MDHEN and CDR2 is SYDVKM. The CDR3 length is 18 residues. In DNA, the CDR3 is TGTGCCAGCAGTAGCCCCGGACACCAACCCTCTGGGGCCAACGTCCTGACTTTC. Its protein is CASSSPGHQPSGANVLTF.

Comments on this clone: This may stem from a read error, because a much larger clone lies one nucleotide away. The gene calls are TRBV5-4 and TRBJ2-3, with D possibly TRBD1 on 6 matching bases. Deletions cut 5 bases from V and 6 bases from J, with 10 bases between. This CDR3 contains 12 residues. Germline-derived CDR1 and CDR2 are SGHNT and YYREEE (reference sequence). The CDR3 is CASSWTADTQYF. CDR3 DNA sequence: TGTGCCAGCAGTTGGACAGCCGATACGCAGTATTTT. The whole variable domain, filled in from reference TRBV5-4 and TRBJ2-3, reads ETGVTQSPTHLIKTRGQQVTLRCSSQSGHNTVSWYQQALGQGPQFIFQYYREEENGRGNFPPRFSGLQFPNYSSELNVNALELDDSALYLCASSWTADTQYFGPGTRLTVL.

This clone has just a few counts. Additional DNA sequences in this sample encode the identical CDR3. V and J are TRBV27 and TRBJ2-3; D gene ambiguous. The CDR3 is 14 residues long. V was pared by 2 bases and J by 2 bases, with 8 bases between. Germline CDR1 MNHEY, CDR2 SMNVEV (reference sequence). This CDR3 reads CASSLRRSTDTQYF. CDR3 coding DNA: TGTGCCAGCAGTTTAAGGCGTTCCACAGATACGCAGTATTTT.

The table lists this clone with many counts. The chain combines TRBV6-1 with TRBJ1-1, with D maybe TRBD1 (5 bases). CDR1 is MNHNS and CDR2 is SASEGT in the germline V gene. Trimming removed 4 bases from V and 8 bases from J, with 14 bases in between. The CDR3 is 13 residues long. The CDR3 sequence: CASSADRSLEAFF. The CDR3 DNA reads TGTGCCAGCAGTGCCGACAGAAGTTTAGAAGCTTTCTTT.

This clone was recorded a few times. This rearrangement joins TRBV28 to TRBJ1-1; D possibly corresponds to TRBD1 (6 bases). CDR3 length: 14 residues. Trimming stripped 5 bases from V and 5 bases from J, with 15 bases between. Germline CDR1 reads MDHEN; CDR2 reads SYDVKM. CDR3 in DNA: TGTGCCAGCAGTACCCCGGGGGCGGAGACTGAAGCTTTCTTT. This gives the protein CASSTPGAETEAFF.

This clone was seen more than once but under ten times. Distinct nucleotide sequences in the sample also encode this CDR3. The rearrangement uses TRBV7-3 and TRBJ1-1; unclear D gene. The germline V gene encodes CDR1 SGHTA and CDR2 FQGTGA. Trimming took off 2 bases at V and 1 base at J, with 8 bases between the two ends. This CDR3 contains 14 residues. The CDR3 DNA reads TGTGCCAGCAGCTTATCCCCGCAGAACACTGAAGCTTTCTTT. Translated: CASSLSPQNTEAFF.

The rearrangement uses TRBV7-2 and TRBJ1-1, with D uncertain. Germline V CDR1 and CDR2: SGHTA, FQGNSA. Trimming stripped 0 bases from V and 8 bases from J, with 10 bases between. CDR3 size: 13 residues. The CDR3 here is CASSLARQGEAFF. The DNA for the CDR3 is TGTGCCAGCAGCTTAGCGAGACAAGGGGAAGCTTTCTTT.

V gene TRBV18 combines with J gene TRBJ2-2, with D perhaps matching TRBD2 (5 bases). The CDR3 totals 14 residues. Trimming left V 3 bases short and J 3 bases short, with 8 bases between. Germline CDR1 is KGHSH and CDR2 is LQKENI. DNA of the CDR3: TGTGCCAGCTCACCGCCCGGGGACACCGGGGAGCTGTTTTTT. This codes for CASSPPGDTGELFF.